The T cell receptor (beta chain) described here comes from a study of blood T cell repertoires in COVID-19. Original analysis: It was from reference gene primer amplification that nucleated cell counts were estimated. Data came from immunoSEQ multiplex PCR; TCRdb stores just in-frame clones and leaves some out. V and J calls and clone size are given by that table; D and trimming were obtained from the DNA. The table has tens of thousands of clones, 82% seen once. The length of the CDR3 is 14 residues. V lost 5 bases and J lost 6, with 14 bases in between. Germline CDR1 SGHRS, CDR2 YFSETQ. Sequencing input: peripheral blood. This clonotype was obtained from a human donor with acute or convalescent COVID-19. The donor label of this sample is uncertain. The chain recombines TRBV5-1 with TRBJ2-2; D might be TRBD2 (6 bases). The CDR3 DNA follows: TGCGCCAGCAGGGAGGGGAGACTGGCCGGGGAGCTGTTTTTT. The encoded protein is CASREGRLAGELFF.